The 5 T cell receptor beta chains given below trace back to one sample, sequenced in a study of response to subunit inactivated influenza vaccine. TCRdb independently ran MiXCR on the RT-PCR reads; one entry per CDR3 protein. The sample has 300,000 to 350,000 distinct CDR3 sequences; 21% are singletons. This sample comprised PBMCs from blood, obtained approximately 20 months after vaccination. Receptors originate from a man in his fifties or sixties who received an inactivated influenza vaccine.

The sample holds a few counts of this clonotype. J is TRBJ2-1 and V is TRBV24-1, with 7 positions matching TRBD2. J lost 5 bases, V lost 5 bases, and 11 bases had no gene match. Looked up from germline, CDR1 is KGHDR and CDR2 is SFDVKD. The length of the CDR3 is 16 residues. The DNA of the CDR3 is TGTGCCACCAGTGGGTCCGGGCGGGAGAAAAACAATGAGCAGTTCTTC. This encodes CATSGSGREKNNEQFF.

This clonotype showed up many times. V is TRBV5-1 and J is TRBJ1-4; D not resolved. The V end was cut by 0 bases, the J end by 2 bases, with 11 bases between. The germline V gene has CDR1 SGHRS and CDR2 YFSETQ. The CDR3 length is 16 residues. CDR3 loop: CASSLEVRSTNEKLFF. DNA for the CDR3: TGCGCCAGCAGCTTGGAAGTTAGGAGTACTAATGAAAAACTGTTTTTT.

This clonotype was seen only a few times. This sequence joins TRBV2 and TRBJ1-1; D remains ambiguous. Trimming removed 8 bases from V and 8 bases from J, with 9 bases in between. Germline V gives CDR1 SNHLY, CDR2 FYNNEI. The CDR3 consists of 10 residues. The CDR3 sequence: CASALGEAFF. The CDR3 coding sequence is TGTGCCAGCGCCCTAGGGGAAGCTTTCTTT.

This clonotype was recorded a few times. This chain links TRBV2 with TRBJ2-7; D remains ambiguous. CDR3 length equals 15 residues. CDR1 is SNHLY and CDR2 is FYNNEI in the germline V gene. Between the trimmed V and J ends, which lost 2 bases and 1 base, there was a span of 12 bases. CDR3 coding DNA: TGTGCCAGCAGTGAACCCTCAGATCTGTCCTACGAGCAGTACTTC. The encoded protein is CASSEPSDLSYEQYF.

V usage is TRBV5-1 and J usage is TRBJ1-2; a weak D match, TRBD1 (5 bases). Germline V gene lookup returns CDR1 SGHRS and CDR2 YFSETQ. The germline V and J ends were trimmed by 2 bases and 7 bases, with 12 bases remaining between them. This CDR3 is 13 amino acids long. CDR3 in amino acids: CASSFEGLGGYTF. The DNA of the CDR3 is TGCGCCAGCAGCTTTGAGGGACTAGGTGGCTACACCTTC.